These 18 T cell receptor beta chains originate from one sample sequenced in a study of T-cell memory formation after mild COVID-19. TCRdb used MiXCR to reprocess the 5' RACE reads, holding one entry per CDR3 protein. Here the sample spans 65,000 to 90,000 distinct CDR3 sequences, roughly 13% being singletons. The sequencing input was PBMCs or a T cell subset sorted from them (not recorded which). The receptor source for this set is a man between 18 and 35 years old who had mild COVID-19 (a few samples of this study predate the infection). Cell type and time point are not known.

The table lists this clonotype with a few counts. This chain joins TRBV24-1 and TRBJ2-3; 10 positions match TRBD1. This CDR3 has 15 residues. The germline CDR1 and CDR2 sequences are KGHDR and SFDVKD. Trimming cost V 12 bases and J 2 bases; bases outside gene matches: 10. Written as DNA, the CDR3 is TGTGCCGCAGGGGGACAGGGGCTCCCCACAGATACGCAGTATTTT. Its translation is CAAGGQGLPTDTQYF.

The chain combines TRBV7-2 with TRBJ2-5, with 7 bases lining up with TRBD2. After removal of 3 bases from V and 5 bases from J, the junction contained 6 bases not matched to a gene. This CDR3 comprises 14 residues. Looked up from germline, CDR1 is SGHTA and CDR2 is FQGNSA. The CDR3, as DNA: TGTGCCAGCAGCTTGGTTATCGGGGGGGAGACCCAGTACTTC. Its protein is CASSLVIGGETQYF.

The chain combines TRBV20-1 with TRBJ1-1, with D tentatively TRBD1 (5 bases). The CDR3 is 12 residues long. Deletions cut 6 bases from V and 6 bases from J, with 14 bases between. Germline V lookup: CDR1 DFQATT, CDR2 SNEGSKA (reference sequence). The chain's CDR3 is CSARVRDAEAFF. As DNA, the CDR3 is TGCAGTGCCAGGGTGAGGGACGCTGAAGCTTTCTTT.

The chain joins TRBV6-4 to TRBJ2-3, with 10 bases aligning to TRBD1. The CDR3 runs 17 residues. Germline CDR1 MRHNA, CDR2 SNTAGT. The J segment lost 4 bases and the V segment lost 3 bases, leaving 10 bases of the junction unmatched. The CDR3: CASSEYPGTGDADTQYF. The CDR3 DNA sequence: TGTGCCAGCAGTGAATACCCCGGGACAGGGGATGCAGATACGCAGTATTTT.

V and J are TRBV6-1 and TRBJ2-7; D is undetermined. This CDR3 is built from 11 residues. Germline V CDR1 and CDR2: MNHNS, SASEGT. V dropped 3 bases and J dropped 3 bases, with 3 bases sitting between them. This chain's CDR3 is CASSDYYEQYF. The CDR3 nucleotides read TGTGCCAGCAGTGATTACTACGAGCAGTACTTC.

This chain links TRBV11-2 with TRBJ1-1, with D hard to call. The CDR3 extends over 15 amino acids. The germline V gene encodes CDR1 SGHAT and CDR2 FQNNGV. Trimming removed 5 bases from V and 3 bases from J, with 16 bases in between. CDR3: CASSATGPRDTEAFF. The CDR3 DNA reads as TGTGCCAGCAGCGCCACCGGGCCGAGGGACACTGAAGCTTTCTTT.

The chain joins TRBV5-5 to TRBJ1-5, with a weak D call TRBD1 (5 bases). Trimming took 0 bases from V and 3 from J, leaving 13 bases between them. In germline, CDR1 is SGHKS, CDR2 YYEKEE (reference sequence). The CDR3 extends over 16 amino acids. The CDR3 is CASSLAQGPDNQPQHF. The CDR3 DNA is TGTGCCAGCAGCTTGGCCCAGGGACCCGACAATCAGCCCCAGCATTTT.

This rearrangement joins TRBV4-1 to TRBJ2-3; 11 bases match TRBD2. This CDR3 comprises 19 residues. Germline V gene lookup returns CDR1 MGHRA and CDR2 YSYEKL. The V gene end was trimmed by 4 bases and the J gene end by 0 bases; junction bases not matched to a gene: 12. The CDR3, as DNA: TGCGCCAGCAGCCCCGTTCCCCTAGCGGGGGGATCTAGCACAGATACGCAGTATTTT. As protein: CASSPVPLAGGSSTDTQYF.

The chain links TRBV7-2 to TRBJ2-7; D tentatively fits TRBD1 or TRBD2 (5 bases each). The CDR3 runs to 15 residues. The V end was cut by 5 bases, the J end by 0 bases, with 14 bases between. Per the germline V gene, CDR1 is SGHTA and CDR2 is FQGNSA. CDR3 in amino acids: CASSADRDGSYEQYF. The CDR3 DNA reads as TGTGCCAGCAGCGCAGACCGGGACGGCTCCTACGAGCAGTACTTC. Variable domain in full (rest from reference TRBV7-2 and TRBJ2-7): GAGVSQSPSNKVTEKGKDVELRCDPISGHTALYWYRQSLGQGLEFLIYFQGNSAPDKSGLPSDRFSAERTGGSVSTLTIQRTQQEDSAVYLCASSADRDGSYEQYFGPGTRLTVT.

The chain carries TRBV4-1 and TRBJ1-1; 12 bases line up with TRBD1. Germline assignment: CDR1 MGHRA and CDR2 YSYEKL. Trimming removed 3 bases from V and 11 bases from J; junction bases left unmatched: 16. CDR3 length equals 17 residues. The CDR3 region is CASSQGTGGAKARSAFF. CDR3 bases: TGCGCCAGCAGCCAGGGGACAGGGGGCGCCAAGGCAAGAAGCGCTTTCTTT.

The chain recombines TRBV12-3 or TRBV12-4 with TRBJ1-2, with TRBD1 as a possible D gene (5 bases). The CDR3 is made up of 11 amino acids. The V end lost 7 bases, the J end lost 7 bases, and 10 bases lay between the germline ends. In DNA, the CDR3 is TGTGCCAGCACCTGGGGGTTTGGCTACACCTTC. It encodes CASTWGFGYTF.

This clonotype was detected only a few times. The chain links TRBV7-9 to TRBJ1-4; D gene ambiguous. CDR1 is SEHNR, CDR2 FQNEAQ, per germline (reference sequence). This CDR3 is built from 13 residues. V gave up 0 bases and J gave up 11 bases, with 10 bases separating them. The DNA for the CDR3 is TGTGCCAGCAGCTTAGCTACTGACCCTAAACTGTTTTTT. As protein: CASSLATDPKLFF.

This chain joins TRBV29-1 and TRBJ1-4; D is perhaps TRBD1 (5 bases). V was shortened by 3 bases and J by 2 bases, with 13 bases between the two germline ends. The CDR3 is 15 amino acids. In germline, CDR1 is SQVTM, CDR2 ANQGSEA. The CDR3 loop reads CSVDTGGGTNEKLFF. For the CDR3, the DNA is TGCAGCGTTGACACAGGTGGAGGCACTAATGAAAAACTGTTTTTT.

The V call is TRBV2, the J call TRBJ2-7; 9 bases fit TRBD1. The V and J ends lost 7 bases and 4 bases, in that order; junction bases with no gene match: 8. The CDR3 is made up of 14 amino acids. The germline V gene encodes CDR1 SNHLY and CDR2 FYNNEI. In DNA, the CDR3 is TGTGCCAGCATATCGAGGACAGGGGCGTACGAGCAGTACTTC. It yields the protein CASISRTGAYEQYF.

The rearrangement links TRBV5-1 to TRBJ1-1; TRBD1 agrees at 7 bases. The CDR3 is 16 residues long. V lost 3 bases, J lost 0 bases, and 8 bases stayed unmatched. CDR1 is SGHRS, CDR2 YFSETQ, per germline. The CDR3: CASSSGTEGVNTEAFF. CDR3 DNA: TGCGCCAGCAGCTCCGGGACAGAGGGGGTGAACACTGAAGCTTTCTTT.

The chain combines TRBV3-1 with TRBJ2-7; 7 bases match TRBD1. Germline lookup yields CDR1 LGHDT and CDR2 YNNKEL (reference sequence). Trimming at V came to 3 bases and at J to 3 bases, leaving 5 bases not matched to a gene. This CDR3 contains 14 residues. As DNA, the CDR3 is TGTGCCAGCAGCCATTCCGGGACAGACTACGAGCAGTACGTC. This codes for CASSHSGTDYEQYV.

The chain combines TRBV12-3 or TRBV12-4 with TRBJ2-7; no reliable D call. This CDR3 contains 15 residues. V lost 2 bases and J lost 0, with 11 bases in between. CDR3: CASSLLVTHSYEQYF. The CDR3 nucleotides are TGTGCCAGCAGTTTACTCGTGACGCACTCCTACGAGCAGTACTTC.

The gene calls are TRBV6-2 or TRBV6-3 and TRBJ2-5; D is undetermined. V was pared by 6 bases and J by 5 bases, with 10 bases between. The length of the CDR3 is 12 residues. CDR1 is MNHEY, CDR2 SVGEGT, per germline. CDR3 residues: CASRPIHETQYF. CDR3 sequence (DNA): TGTGCCAGCAGACCGATCCACGAGACCCAGTACTTC.